The TCR beta chain under discussion was sequenced for a study of control samples from healthy donors and cancer patients. Profiled with immunoSEQ multiplex PCR; TCRdb holds only in-frame clones, not every one. The repertoire has some 70,000 clones, about 83% of them found once; the top ten carry roughly 14%. The sample taken for sequencing was blood. The receptor comes from a man in his 60s in good health.

The CDR3 sequence is CASSQADRGYYEQYF. The CDR3 DNA reads TGCGCCAGCAGCCAAGCGGACAGGGGATACTACGAGCAGTACTTC. V and J are TRBV4-3 and TRBJ2-7, with TRBD1 identical over 9 bases. Germline V CDR1 and CDR2: LGHNA, YSLEER. The CDR3 length is 15 residues. V shed 1 base and J 3 bases; nucleotides not matched to a gene: 4.